These 21 T cell receptor beta chains were all obtained from the same sample, sequenced in a study of control samples from healthy donors and cancer patients. Clones were read by immunoSEQ multiplex PCR, and TCRdb kept only the in-frame ones, dropping some. The repertoire holds 90,000 to 130,000 clones, roughly 90% seen once, with roughly 4% in the top ten. Specimen: PBMCs. Every receptor here comes from a woman between 55 and 75 years old with lung cancer.

With respect to this clone: The junction differs from germline at one of its ends, possibly a read error. The J gene is TRBJ1-1, the V gene TRBV7-7, with no clear D. The CDR3 is made up of 13 amino acids. Germline-derived CDR1 and CDR2 are SSHAT and FNYEAQ (reference sequence). CDR3 protein: CASSLNANTEAFF. CDR3 DNA sequence: TGTGCTAGCAGCTTAAATGCGAACACTGAAGCTTTCTTT. The full variable domain, with the rest looked up from reference TRBV7-7 and TRBJ1-1, is GAGVSQSPRYKVTKRGQDVTLRCDPISSHATLYWYQQALGQGPEFLTYFNYEAQPDKSGLPSDRFSAERPEGSISTLTIQRTEQRDSAMYRCASSLNANTEAFFGQGTRLTVV.

The J gene is TRBJ1-2, the V gene TRBV5-6, with D tentatively TRBD1 (6 bases). Germline CDR1 is SGHDT and CDR2 is YYEEEE. The CDR3 is 14 residues long. V lost 4 bases, J lost 4 bases, and 14 bases lay in between. CDR3 protein: CASSTVQGSYGYTF. The CDR3, as DNA: TGTGCCAGCAGCACGGTACAGGGTTCCTATGGCTACACCTTC.

The CDR3 sequence: CASSQGFGANVLTF. DNA for the CDR3: TGTGCCAGCAGCCAGGGATTTGGGGCCAACGTCCTGACTTTC. The gene calls are TRBV3-1 (or the pseudogene TRBV3-2) and TRBJ2-6, with unresolved D. CDR1 is LGHDT and CDR2 is YNNKEL in the germline V gene (reference sequence). The ends were cut back, 3 bases at V and 3 bases at J, with 6 bases in the middle. This CDR3 comprises 14 residues.

This rearrangement joins TRBV28 to TRBJ1-1; TRBD1 aligns across 9 bases. The CDR3 extends over 17 amino acids. V shed 3 bases and J 1 base; nucleotides not matched to a gene: 9. Germline loops: CDR1 MDHEN, CDR2 SYDVKM. CDR3 residues: CASSFWTGALGNTEAFF. Here the CDR3 DNA reads TGTGCCAGCAGTTTCTGGACAGGGGCGTTGGGGAACACTGAAGCTTTCTTT.

For this clone: A read error may produce the germline difference seen at one junction end. V gene TRBV6-5 combines with J gene TRBJ1-2; D unresolved. The CDR3 runs 13 residues. Germline values: CDR1 MNHEY, CDR2 SVGAGI. CDR3 nucleotide sequence: TGTGCCACTGTCGCTGCCGGCGTTTTTTCGCCCGTCTTC. Protein product: CATVAAGVFSPVF.

This rearrangement joins TRBV7-2 to TRBJ2-1, with a tentative D call TRBD2 (7 bases). V lost 3 bases, J lost 8 bases, and 14 bases lay in between. Germline V lookup: CDR1 SGHTA, CDR2 FQGNSA. The CDR3 runs 14 residues. The CDR3 bases are TGTGCCAGCAGCTTTGGGGGGGCTTTCTATGAGCAGTTCTTC. Its translation is CASSFGGAFYEQFF.

A note on this clone: This CDR3 is also generated by other DNA sequences in the sample. This sequence joins TRBV7-3 and TRBJ2-1; D unclear. The length of the CDR3 is 13 residues. Germline V CDR1 and CDR2: SGHTA, FQGTGA. V was pared by 11 bases and J by 10 bases, with 21 bases between. In nucleotides, the CDR3 is TGTGCCTCCTCCTACAATGATTTCGGCGAGCAGTTCTTC. Its translation is CASSYNDFGEQFF. Complete variable domain (other parts from reference TRBV7-3 and TRBJ2-1): GAGVSQTPSNKVTEKGKYVELRCDPISGHTALYWYRQSLGQGPEFLIYFQGTGAADDSGLPNDRFFAVRPEGSVSTLKIQRTERGDSAVYLCASSYNDFGEQFFGPGTRLTVL.

This chain's CDR3 is CATNSRNTGELFF. Here the CDR3 DNA reads TGTGCCACCAATTCTAGAAACACCGGGGAGCTGTTTTTT. The chain joins TRBV24-1 to TRBJ2-2; D gene unclear. The CDR3 is made up of 13 amino acids. Germline assignment: CDR1 KGHDR and CDR2 SFDVKD. V was clipped by 8 bases and J by 2 bases, with 8 bases between them.

The rearrangement uses TRBV7-2 and TRBJ1-2; D gene unclear. The germline gives CDR1 SGHTA, CDR2 FQGNSA. This CDR3 contains 12 residues. The V gene lost 0 bases and the J gene lost 7 bases, with 6 bases spanning the gap. The CDR3 DNA reads TGTGCCAGCAGCTTAGCAACTGGTGGCTACACCTTC. Translation gives CASSLATGGYTF.

The gene calls are TRBV19 and TRBJ1-6; D remains unclear. Germline CDR1 LNHDA, CDR2 SQIVND (reference sequence). The CDR3 totals 14 residues. V shed 7 bases and J shed 10 bases, with 17 bases lying between them. The CDR3 here is CASTTTEGNSPLHF. CDR3 DNA sequence: TGTGCCAGTACCACGACTGAAGGAAACTCACCCCTCCACTTT.

The genes are TRBV11-3 and TRBJ2-1, with TRBD2 matching 9 bases. Germline V gives CDR1 SGHNT, CDR2 YENEEA. Trimming removed 4 bases from V and 6 bases from J; junction bases left unmatched: 13. The CDR3 consists of 17 residues. The CDR3 DNA reads TGTGCCAGCAGCTCCGGGGTGGGACTAGCAGGTCGCAATGAGCAGTTCTTC. It yields the protein CASSSGVGLAGRNEQFF.

J is TRBJ2-2 and V is TRBV30; 8 bases match TRBD2. The germline gives CDR1 GTSNPN, CDR2 SVGIG (reference sequence). Trimming took 1 base from V and 4 from J; bases not matched to a gene: 5. The CDR3 consists of 15 residues. The CDR3 DNA reads TGTGCCTGGAGTGGCGGACTAGCTATCACCGGGGAGCTGTTTTTT. It is translated as CAWSGGLAITGELFF.

This sequence joins TRBV6-2 or TRBV6-3 and TRBJ1-5; the D is unclear. The CDR3 loop spans 13 amino acids. The V and J ends lost 6 bases and 6 bases respectively, with 12 bases between them. Germline V gene sequence: CDR1 MNHEY, CDR2 SVGEGT. CDR3 nucleotide sequence: TGTGCCAGCAGCAGACCGGGAGCTCAGCCCCAGCATTTT. This translates into CASSRPGAQPQHF.

The genes are TRBV9 and TRBJ2-1; D remains unclear. The CDR3 has 14 amino acids. V lost 1 base and J 0 bases, leaving 5 bases between the germline ends. Germline V gives CDR1 SGDLS, CDR2 YYNGEE. CDR3 sequence: CASSVQSSYNEQFF. CDR3 coding DNA: TGTGCCAGCAGCGTACAGAGCTCCTACAATGAGCAGTTCTTC.

Here the CDR3 DNA reads TGCGCCAGCAGCCAACGCGGACAGAGCACAGATACGCAGTATTTT. It encodes CASSQRGQSTDTQYF. J is TRBJ2-3 and V is TRBV5-1, with D maybe TRBD1 (6 bases). Per germline, CDR1 SGHRS and CDR2 YFSETQ. V dropped 4 bases and J dropped 0 bases, with 12 bases sitting between them. The CDR3 sequence is 15 residues long. Looking up the rest from reference TRBV5-1 and TRBJ2-3 gives the full variable domain: KAGVTQTPRYLIKTRGQQVTLSCSPISGHRSVSWYQQTPGQGLQFLFEYFSETQRNKGNFPGRFSGRQFSNSRSEMNVSTLELGDSALYLCASSQRGQSTDTQYFGPGTRLTVL.

The chain links TRBV6-5 to TRBJ1-4, with D unresolved. Germline CDR1 reads MNHEY; CDR2 reads SVGAGI. The CDR3 consists of 13 residues. V gave up 4 bases and J gave up 4 bases, with 7 bases separating them. The CDR3 region is CASSFSINEKLFF. CDR3 bases: TGTGCCAGCAGTTTCAGCATTAATGAAAAACTGTTTTTT.

V is TRBV27 and J is TRBJ1-1; 10 nucleotides match TRBD1. The germline V gene encodes CDR1 MNHEY and CDR2 SMNVEV (reference sequence). J lost 6 bases, V lost 4 bases, and 8 bases had no gene match. The CDR3 is 15 amino acids. This CDR3 is CASSSSDRGQAEAFF. The CDR3 DNA reads TGTGCCAGCAGTTCAAGTGACAGGGGGCAGGCTGAAGCTTTCTTT.

This sequence joins TRBV24-1 and TRBJ2-2; the D call may be TRBD1 or TRBD2 (5 bases each). Looked up from germline, CDR1 is KGHDR and CDR2 is SFDVKD. This CDR3 contains 14 residues. Trimming pared 1 base from V and 6 bases from J, leaving 8 bases between. The CDR3 sequence: CATSDFVGAGELFF. The CDR3 DNA reads TGTGCCACCAGTGATTTCGTGGGGGCCGGGGAGCTGTTTTTT.

The chain uses TRBV3-1 (or the pseudogene TRBV3-2) and TRBJ2-3; D is unresolved. The CDR3 is 15 amino acids. Germline-derived CDR1 and CDR2 are LGHDT and YNNKEL (reference sequence). Between the trimmed V and J ends, which lost 4 bases and 4 bases, there was a span of 15 bases. CDR3 coding DNA: TGTGCCAGCAGCCTTAGGGTAATTGCGGCAGATACGCAGTATTTT. Encoded protein: CASSLRVIAADTQYF.

The chain recombines TRBV7-3 with TRBJ2-5, with 9 bases matching TRBD1. The trim removed 3 bases at V and 5 bases at J, leaving 7 bases unmatched. From germline, CDR1 is SGHTA and CDR2 FQGTGA. The CDR3 is made up of 15 amino acids. This CDR3 is CASSLTGGIWETQYF. The CDR3, as DNA: TGTGCCAGCAGCTTGACAGGGGGAATTTGGGAGACCCAGTACTTC. Drawing the rest from reference TRBV7-3 and TRBJ2-5, the complete variable domain is GAGVSQTPSNKVTEKGKYVELRCDPISGHTALYWYRQSLGQGPEFLIYFQGTGAADDSGLPNDRFFAVRPEGSVSTLKIQRTERGDSAVYLCASSLTGGIWETQYFGPGTRLLVL.

This rearrangement joins TRBV5-4 to TRBJ1-4, with D perhaps matching TRBD1 (5 bases). Germline V gene sequence: CDR1 SGHNT, CDR2 YYREEE (reference sequence). V was pared by 10 bases and J by 0 bases, with 16 bases between. The CDR3 extends over 15 amino acids. CDR3: CAWGSAIATNEKLFF. The CDR3 bases are TGTGCCTGGGGGTCAGCTATCGCAACTAATGAAAAACTGTTTTTT. The entire variable domain, with the rest obtained from reference TRBV5-4 and TRBJ1-4, is as follows: ETGVTQSPTHLIKTRGQQVTLRCSSQSGHNTVSWYQQALGQGPQFIFQYYREEENGRGNFPPRFSGLQFPNYSSELNVNALELDDSALYLCAWGSAIATNEKLFFGSGTQLSVL.